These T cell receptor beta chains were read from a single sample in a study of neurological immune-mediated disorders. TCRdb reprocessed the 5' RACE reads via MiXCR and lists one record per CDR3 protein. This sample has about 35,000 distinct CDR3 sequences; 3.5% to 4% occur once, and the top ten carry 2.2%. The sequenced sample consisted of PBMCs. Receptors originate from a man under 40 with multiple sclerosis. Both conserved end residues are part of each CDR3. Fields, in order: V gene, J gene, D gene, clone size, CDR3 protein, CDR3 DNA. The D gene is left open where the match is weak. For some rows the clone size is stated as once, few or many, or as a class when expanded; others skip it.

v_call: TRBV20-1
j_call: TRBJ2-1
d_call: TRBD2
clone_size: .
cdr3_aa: CSARESGGALLEQFF
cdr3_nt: TGCAGTGCTAGAGAGAGCGGGGGGGCCTTACTTGAGCAGTTCTTC

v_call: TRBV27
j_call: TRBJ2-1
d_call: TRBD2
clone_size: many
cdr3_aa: CASSLTSAIKEQFF
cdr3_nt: TGTGCCAGCAGTTTGACTAGCGCCATCAAAGAGCAGTTCTTC

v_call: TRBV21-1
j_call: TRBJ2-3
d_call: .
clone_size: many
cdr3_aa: CASIPRGDTQYF
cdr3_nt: TGTGCCAGCATTCCTCGGGGAGATACGCAGTATTTT

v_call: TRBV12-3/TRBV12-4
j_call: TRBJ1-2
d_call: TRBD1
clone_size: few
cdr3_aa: CASSSRDRGSGGYTF
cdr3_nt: TGTGCCAGCAGTTCACGGGACAGGGGTTCAGGGGGCTACACCTTC

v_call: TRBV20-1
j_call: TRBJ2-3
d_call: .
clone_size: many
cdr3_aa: CSASLDDYTQYF
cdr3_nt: TGCAGTGCTAGTTTGGACGATTATACGCAGTATTTT

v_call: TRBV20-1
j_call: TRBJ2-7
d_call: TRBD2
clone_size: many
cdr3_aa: CSAQDRGGGIYEQYF
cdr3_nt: TGCAGTGCTCAGGACCGGGGCGGGGGAATCTACGAGCAGTACTTC

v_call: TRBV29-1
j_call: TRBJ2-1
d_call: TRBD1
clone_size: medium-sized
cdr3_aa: CSDRQGTYNEQFF
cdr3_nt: TGCAGCGACCGACAGGGAACTTACAATGAGCAGTTCTTC

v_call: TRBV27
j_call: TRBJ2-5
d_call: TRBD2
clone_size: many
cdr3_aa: CASSLGGGKTQYF
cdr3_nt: TGTGCCAGCAGTTTAGGCGGGGGAAAGACCCAGTACTTC

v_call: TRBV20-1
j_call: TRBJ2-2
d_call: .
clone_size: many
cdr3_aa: CSARLGSWSGELFF
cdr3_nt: TGCAGTGCTAGATTGGGGTCTTGGTCCGGGGAGCTGTTTTTT

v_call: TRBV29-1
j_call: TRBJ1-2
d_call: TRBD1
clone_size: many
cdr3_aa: CSVGTGGYGYTF
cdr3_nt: TGCAGCGTTGGGACAGGGGGCTATGGCTACACCTTC

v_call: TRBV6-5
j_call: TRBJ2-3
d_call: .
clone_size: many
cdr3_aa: CASSYSGLLGTDTQYF
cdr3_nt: TGTGCCAGCAGTTACTCGGGACTCTTAGGCACAGATACGCAGTATTTT

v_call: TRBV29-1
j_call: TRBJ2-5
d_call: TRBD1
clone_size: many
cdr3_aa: CSVMGQGALETQYF
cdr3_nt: TGCAGCGTTATGGGACAGGGGGCGTTGGAGACCCAGTACTTC

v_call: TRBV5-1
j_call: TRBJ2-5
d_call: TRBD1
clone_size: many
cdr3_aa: CASSLGQGPPHQETQYF
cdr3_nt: TGCGCCAGCAGCCTGGGACAGGGGCCCCCCCACCAAGAGACCCAGTACTTC

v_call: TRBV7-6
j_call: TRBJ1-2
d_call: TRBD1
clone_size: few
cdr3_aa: CASSWTGSGYTF
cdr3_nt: TGTGCCAGCAGCTGGACAGGGTCTGGCTACACCTTC

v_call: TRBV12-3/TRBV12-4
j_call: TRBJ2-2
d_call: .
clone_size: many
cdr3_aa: CASSGGGELFF
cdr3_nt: TGTGCCAGCAGTGGAGGAGGGGAGCTGTTTTTT

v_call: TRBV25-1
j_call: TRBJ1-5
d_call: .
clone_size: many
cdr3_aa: CASSNGLLDNQPQHF
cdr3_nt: TGTGCCAGCAGTAACGGACTGCTCGACAATCAGCCCCAGCATTTT

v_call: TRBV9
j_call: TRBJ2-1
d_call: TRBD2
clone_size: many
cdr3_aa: CASSPRWGGSYNEQFF
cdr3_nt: TGTGCCAGCAGCCCTCGTTGGGGGGGCTCCTACAATGAGCAGTTCTTC

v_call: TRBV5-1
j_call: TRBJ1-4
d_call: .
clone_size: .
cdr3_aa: CASSLGGALEKLFF
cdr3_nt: TGCGCCAGCAGCTTGGGGGGAGCCCTTGAAAAACTGTTTTTT

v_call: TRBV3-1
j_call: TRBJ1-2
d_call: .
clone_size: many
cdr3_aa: CASSQGQGFYYGYTF
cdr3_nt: TGTGCCAGCAGCCAAGGCCAGGGGTTTTACTATGGCTACACCTTC

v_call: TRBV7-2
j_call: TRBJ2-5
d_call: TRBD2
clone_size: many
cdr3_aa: CASSLGAGGLQETQYF
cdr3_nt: TGTGCCAGCAGCTTAGGAGCGGGGGGGCTTCAAGAGACCCAGTACTTC

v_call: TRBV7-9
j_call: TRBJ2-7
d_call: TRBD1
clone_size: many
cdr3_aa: CASSLAGQGSYEQYF
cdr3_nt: TGTGCCAGCAGCTTAGCGGGACAGGGCTCCTACGAGCAGTACTTC

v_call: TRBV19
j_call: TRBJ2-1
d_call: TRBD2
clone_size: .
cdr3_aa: CASRTSGVSYNEQFF
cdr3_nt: TGTGCCAGTAGGACTAGCGGGGTGTCCTACAATGAGCAGTTCTTC

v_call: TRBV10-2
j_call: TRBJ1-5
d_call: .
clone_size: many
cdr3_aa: CASYPGPYSNQPQNF
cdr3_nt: TGCGCCAGCTACCCAGGACCTTATAGCAATCAGCCCCAGAATTTT

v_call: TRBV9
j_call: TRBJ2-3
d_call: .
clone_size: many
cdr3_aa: CASSVVGTDTQYF
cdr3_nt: TGTGCCAGCAGCGTAGTTGGCACAGATACGCAGTATTTT

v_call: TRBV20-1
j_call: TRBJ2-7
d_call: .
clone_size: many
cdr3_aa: CSARLSGTPYEQYF
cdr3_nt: TGCAGTGCGAGACTTTCCGGGACACCCTACGAGCAGTACTTC

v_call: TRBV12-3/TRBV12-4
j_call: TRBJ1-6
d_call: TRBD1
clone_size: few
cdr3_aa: CASSPRQGGSPLHF
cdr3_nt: TGTGCCAGCAGCCCTCGACAGGGGGGATCACCCCTCCACTTT

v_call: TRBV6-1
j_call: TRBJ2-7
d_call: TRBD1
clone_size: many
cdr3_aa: CASSESRGQGYEQYF
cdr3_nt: TGTGCCAGCAGTGAATCTCGGGGACAGGGCTACGAGCAGTACTTC

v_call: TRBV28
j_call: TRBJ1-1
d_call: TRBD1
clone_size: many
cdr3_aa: CASSNSQGRGTEAFF
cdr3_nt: TGTGCCAGCAGTAACTCACAGGGGAGAGGCACTGAAGCTTTCTTT

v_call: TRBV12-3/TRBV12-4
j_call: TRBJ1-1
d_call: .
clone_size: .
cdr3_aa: CASSLTDAEAFF
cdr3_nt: TGTGCCAGCAGTTTGACTGATGCTGAAGCTTTCTTT

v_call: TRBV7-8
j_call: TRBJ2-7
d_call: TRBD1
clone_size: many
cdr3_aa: CASSGRDRVSYEQYF
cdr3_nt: TGTGCCAGCAGCGGCCGGGACAGGGTATCCTACGAGCAGTACTTC

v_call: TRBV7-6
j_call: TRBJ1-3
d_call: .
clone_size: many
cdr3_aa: CASSSGQMNSGNTIYF
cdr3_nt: TGTGCCAGCAGCTCAGGACAGATGAACTCTGGAAACACCATATATTTT